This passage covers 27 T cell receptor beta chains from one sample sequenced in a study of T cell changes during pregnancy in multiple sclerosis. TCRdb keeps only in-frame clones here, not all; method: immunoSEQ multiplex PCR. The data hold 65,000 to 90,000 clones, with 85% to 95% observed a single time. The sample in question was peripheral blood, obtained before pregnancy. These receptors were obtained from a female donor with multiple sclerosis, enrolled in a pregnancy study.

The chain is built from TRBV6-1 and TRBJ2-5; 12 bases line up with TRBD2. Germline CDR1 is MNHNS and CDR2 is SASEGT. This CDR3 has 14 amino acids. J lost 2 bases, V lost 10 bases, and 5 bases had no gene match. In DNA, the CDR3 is TGTGCCACCCTAGCGGGAGGGCCTCAAGAGACCCAGTACTTC. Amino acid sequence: CATLAGGPQETQYF.

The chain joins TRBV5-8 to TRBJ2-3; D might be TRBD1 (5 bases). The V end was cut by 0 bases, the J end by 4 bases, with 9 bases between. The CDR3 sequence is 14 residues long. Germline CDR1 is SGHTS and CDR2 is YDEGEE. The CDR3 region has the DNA TGTGCCAGCAGCTTGGACAGGCTGGCAGATACGCAGTATTTT. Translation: CASSLDRLADTQYF.

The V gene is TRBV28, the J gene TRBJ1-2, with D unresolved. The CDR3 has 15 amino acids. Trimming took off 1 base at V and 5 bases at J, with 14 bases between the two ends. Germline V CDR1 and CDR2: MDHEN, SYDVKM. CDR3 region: CASSLYARFPYGYTF. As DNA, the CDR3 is TGTGCCAGCAGTTTATACGCCAGGTTCCCTTATGGCTACACCTTC.

DNA of the CDR3: TGTGCCAGCAGCTCGGGGGGGCTTCAGCCCCAGCATTTT. It codes for CASSSGGLQPQHF. The genes are TRBV21-1 and TRBJ1-5. TRBV21-1 is annotated as a pseudogene. This CDR3 contains 13 residues.

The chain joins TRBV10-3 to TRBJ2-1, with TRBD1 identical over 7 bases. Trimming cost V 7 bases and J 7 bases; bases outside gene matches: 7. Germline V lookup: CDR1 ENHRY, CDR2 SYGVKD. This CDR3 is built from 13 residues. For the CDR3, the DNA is TGTGCCATCACCGAGAAACAGGGGAATGAGCAGTTCTTC. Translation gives CAITEKQGNEQFF.

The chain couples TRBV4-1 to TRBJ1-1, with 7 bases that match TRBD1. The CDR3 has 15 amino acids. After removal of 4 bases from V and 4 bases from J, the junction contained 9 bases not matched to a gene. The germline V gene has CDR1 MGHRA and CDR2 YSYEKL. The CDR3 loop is CASSLLDRVSTEAFF. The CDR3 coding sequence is TGCGCCAGCAGCCTGCTAGACAGGGTGAGCACTGAAGCTTTCTTT.

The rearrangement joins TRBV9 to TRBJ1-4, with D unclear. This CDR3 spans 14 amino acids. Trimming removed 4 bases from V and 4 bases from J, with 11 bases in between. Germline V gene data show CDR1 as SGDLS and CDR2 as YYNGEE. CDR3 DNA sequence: TGTGCCAGCAGCCCGGACGGACTTAATGAAAAACTGTTTTTT. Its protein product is CASSPDGLNEKLFF.

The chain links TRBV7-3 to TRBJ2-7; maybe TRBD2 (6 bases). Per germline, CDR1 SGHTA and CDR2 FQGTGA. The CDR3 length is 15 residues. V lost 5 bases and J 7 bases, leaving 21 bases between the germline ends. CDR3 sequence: CASSPNPTSVGEQYF. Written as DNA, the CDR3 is TGTGCCAGCAGCCCGAACCCGACTAGTGTGGGGGAGCAGTACTTC.

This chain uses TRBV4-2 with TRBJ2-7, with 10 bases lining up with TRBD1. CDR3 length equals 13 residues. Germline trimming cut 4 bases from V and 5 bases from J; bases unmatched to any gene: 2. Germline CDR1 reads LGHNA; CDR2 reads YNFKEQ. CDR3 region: CASSLDRGDEQYF. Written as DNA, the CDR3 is TGTGCCAGCAGCCTGGACAGGGGGGACGAGCAGTACTTC.

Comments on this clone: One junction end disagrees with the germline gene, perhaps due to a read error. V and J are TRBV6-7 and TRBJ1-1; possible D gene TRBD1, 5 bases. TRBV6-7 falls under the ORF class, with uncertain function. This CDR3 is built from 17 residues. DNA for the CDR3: TGTTCCAGCAGTGATGCGTACGGACACTCTGTCGACACTGAAGCTTTCTTT. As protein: CSSSDAYGHSVDTEAFF.

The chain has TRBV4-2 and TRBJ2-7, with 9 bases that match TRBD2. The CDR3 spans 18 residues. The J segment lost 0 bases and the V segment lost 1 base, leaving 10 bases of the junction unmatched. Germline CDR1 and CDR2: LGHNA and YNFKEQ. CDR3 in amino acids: CASSQVGASGGLSYEQYF. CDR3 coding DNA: TGTGCCAGCAGCCAAGTAGGTGCCAGCGGGGGGCTCTCCTACGAGCAGTACTTC.

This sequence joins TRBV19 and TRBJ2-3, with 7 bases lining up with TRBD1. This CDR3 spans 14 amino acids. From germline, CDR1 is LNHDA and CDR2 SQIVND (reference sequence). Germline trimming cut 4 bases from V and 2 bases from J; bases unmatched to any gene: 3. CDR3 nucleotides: TGTGCCAGTAGTAAAGGGACAGCCACAGATACGCAGTATTTT. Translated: CASSKGTATDTQYF. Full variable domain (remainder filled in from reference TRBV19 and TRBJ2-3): DGGITQSPKYLFRKEGQNVTLSCEQNLNHDAMYWYRQDPGQGLRLIYYSQIVNDFQKGDIAEGYSVSREKKESFPLTVTSAQKNPTAFYLCASSKGTATDTQYFGPGTRLTVL.

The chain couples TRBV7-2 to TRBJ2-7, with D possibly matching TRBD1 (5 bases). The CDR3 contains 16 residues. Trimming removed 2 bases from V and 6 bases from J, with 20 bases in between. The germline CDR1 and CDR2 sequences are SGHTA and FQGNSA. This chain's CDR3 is CASSLLGRAGAVEQYF. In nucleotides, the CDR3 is TGTGCCAGCAGCTTACTTGGCAGGGCCGGAGCTGTCGAGCAGTACTTC.

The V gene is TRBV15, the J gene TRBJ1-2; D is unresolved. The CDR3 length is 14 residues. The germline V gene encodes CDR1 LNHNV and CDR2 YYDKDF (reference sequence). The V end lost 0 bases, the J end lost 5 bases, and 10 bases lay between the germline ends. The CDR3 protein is CATSRDERFYGYTF. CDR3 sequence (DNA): TGTGCCACCAGCAGAGATGAGCGATTTTATGGCTACACCTTC.

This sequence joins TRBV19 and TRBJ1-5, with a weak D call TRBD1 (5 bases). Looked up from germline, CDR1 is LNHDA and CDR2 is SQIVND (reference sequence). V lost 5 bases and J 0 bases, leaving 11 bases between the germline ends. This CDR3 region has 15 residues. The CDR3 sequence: CASSSQAISNQPQHF. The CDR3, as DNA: TGTGCCAGTAGTTCACAGGCCATTAGCAATCAGCCCCAGCATTTT.

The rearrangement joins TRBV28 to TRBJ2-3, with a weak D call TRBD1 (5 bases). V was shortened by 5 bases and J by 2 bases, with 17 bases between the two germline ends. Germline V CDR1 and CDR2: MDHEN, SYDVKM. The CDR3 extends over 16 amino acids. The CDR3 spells CASSSRAEWFTDTQYF. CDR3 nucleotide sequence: TGTGCCAGCAGTAGCAGGGCAGAGTGGTTCACAGATACGCAGTATTTT.

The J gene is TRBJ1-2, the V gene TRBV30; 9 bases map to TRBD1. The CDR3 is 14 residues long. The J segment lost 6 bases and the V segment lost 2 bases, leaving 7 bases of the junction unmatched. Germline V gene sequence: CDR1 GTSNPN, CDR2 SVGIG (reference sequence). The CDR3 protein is CAWSPTGGWDGYTF. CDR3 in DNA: TGTGCCTGGAGTCCGACAGGGGGTTGGGATGGCTACACCTTC.

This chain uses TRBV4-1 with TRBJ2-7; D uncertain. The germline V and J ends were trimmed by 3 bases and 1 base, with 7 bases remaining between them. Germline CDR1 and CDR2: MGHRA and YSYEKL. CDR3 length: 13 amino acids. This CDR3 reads CASSQLTSYEQYF. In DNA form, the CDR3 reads TGCGCCAGCAGCCAGTTGACTTCCTACGAGCAGTACTTC.

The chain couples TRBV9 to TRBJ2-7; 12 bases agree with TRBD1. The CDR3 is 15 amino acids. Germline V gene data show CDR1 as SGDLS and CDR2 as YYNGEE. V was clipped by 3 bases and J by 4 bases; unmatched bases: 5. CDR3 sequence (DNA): TGTGCCAGCAGCGCGGGGACAGGGGGCAAGTACGAGCAGTACTTC. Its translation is CASSAGTGGKYEQYF.

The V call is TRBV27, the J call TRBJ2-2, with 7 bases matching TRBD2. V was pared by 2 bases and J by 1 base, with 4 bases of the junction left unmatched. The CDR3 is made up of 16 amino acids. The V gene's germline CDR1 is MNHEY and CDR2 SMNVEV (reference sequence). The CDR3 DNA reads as TGTGCCAGCAGTTTAGGTAGCGGGTGGAACACCGGGGAGCTGTTTTTT. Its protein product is CASSLGSGWNTGELFF.

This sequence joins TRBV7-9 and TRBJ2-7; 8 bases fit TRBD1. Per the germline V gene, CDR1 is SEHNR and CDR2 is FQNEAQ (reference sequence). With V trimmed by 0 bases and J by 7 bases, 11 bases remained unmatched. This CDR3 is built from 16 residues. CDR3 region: CASSLASGTGIGEQYF. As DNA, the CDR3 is TGTGCCAGCAGCTTAGCATCCGGGACAGGAATAGGGGAGCAGTACTTC.

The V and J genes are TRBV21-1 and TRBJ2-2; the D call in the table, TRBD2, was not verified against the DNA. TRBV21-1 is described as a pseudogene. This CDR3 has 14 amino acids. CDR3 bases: TGTGCCACCATCCCTGAGTGGAGCACCGGGGAGCTGTTTTTT. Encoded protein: CATIPEWSTGELFF.

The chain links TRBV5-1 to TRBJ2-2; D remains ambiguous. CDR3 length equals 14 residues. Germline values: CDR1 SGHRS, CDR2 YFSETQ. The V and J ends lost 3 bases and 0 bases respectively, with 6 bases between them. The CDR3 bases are TGCGCCAGCAGCTCAACACCGAACACCGGGGAGCTGTTTTTT. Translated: CASSSTPNTGELFF.

CDR3 coding DNA: TGTGCCAGCAGCTATACAGCGAACACTGAAGCTTTCTTT. This encodes CASSYTANTEAFF. The V gene is TRBV6-6, the J gene TRBJ1-1; D not certain. The germline gives CDR1 MNHNY, CDR2 SVGAGI (reference sequence). The CDR3 loop spans 13 amino acids. The V gene lost 6 bases and the J gene lost 1 base, with 9 bases spanning the gap.

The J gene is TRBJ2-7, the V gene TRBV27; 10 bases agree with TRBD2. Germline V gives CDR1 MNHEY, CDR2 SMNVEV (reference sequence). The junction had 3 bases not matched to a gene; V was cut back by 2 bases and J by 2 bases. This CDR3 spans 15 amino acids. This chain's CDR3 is CASSLRLAGTYEQYF. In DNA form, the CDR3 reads TGTGCCAGCAGTTTAAGACTAGCGGGCACCTACGAGCAGTACTTC.

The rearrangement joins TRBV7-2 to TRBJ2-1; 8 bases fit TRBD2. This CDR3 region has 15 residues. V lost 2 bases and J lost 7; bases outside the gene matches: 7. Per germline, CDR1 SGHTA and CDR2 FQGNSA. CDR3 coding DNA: TGTGCCAGCAGCTTAACTAGCGGAGGTAAGAATGAGCAGTTCTTC. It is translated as CASSLTSGGKNEQFF.

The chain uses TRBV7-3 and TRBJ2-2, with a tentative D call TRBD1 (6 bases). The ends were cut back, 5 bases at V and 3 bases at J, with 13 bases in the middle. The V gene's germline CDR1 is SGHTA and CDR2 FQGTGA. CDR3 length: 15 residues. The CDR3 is CASSIQGSDTGELFF. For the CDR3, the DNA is TGTGCCAGCAGCATACAGGGATCGGACACCGGGGAGCTGTTTTTT.